Listed here is a single T cell receptor beta chain. Its antigen is not yet known. Per-base quality was not reported, and no clone a single base away is much larger than it. These data belong to a study of blood T cells in healthy people across ages (dated by TCRdb to the mid-2010s). About the full investigation: Template switching captured roughly one uniquely barcoded TCR beta cDNA molecule per two T cells in model experiments. Four age groups were formed from the donors: young (average roughly 15 years), middle-aged (approximately 41), aged (roughly 59) and long-lived (around 82). For two donors (one aged 18 to 29 and one aged 80 or older), the study analyzed two additional independent replicas of 1 million unique cDNA reads from the same blood draw. To track age-related changes in TCR beta repertoire diversity, the study relied on deep sequencing normalized with unique cDNA molecular identifiers. What the study reported, not specific to this receptor: A strong correlation was found between observed TCR beta diversity and the percentage of naive T cells measured by flow cytometry. Since profiling was done on bulk unsorted PBMCs, naive and antigen-experienced compartments could not be conclusively compared. Compared with the aged group, more naive CD4+ T cells, fewer expanded clones and increased TCR diversity were shown by the long-lived group, suggesting age selection. Because donor CMV infection status was unknown, age-related changes in expanded clonotypes were potentially confounded. Estimates of total diversity based on one million sequenced T cells were regarded as lower bounds and as underestimates. Observed TCR beta diversity per million T cells fell roughly linearly with age, and a significant reduction was already apparent by age around 40.

From the cysteine through the phenylalanine, the CDR3 covers 13 amino acids. Only the CDR3 DNA is retained, 39 bases long and in frame from the first base. CDR1 is given as KGHDR and CDR2 as SFDVKD, both from the germline V gene. The junction shows trimming of 4 bases on V and 2 bases on J, plus 5 bases between the germline ends. Systemically healthy Caucasian individuals from Russia, 35 to 50 in total and aged roughly 6 to 90 years, were included as donors. Approximately 10 milliliters of peripheral blood were collected from each donor into EDTA-treated Vacutainer tubes. PBMCs were isolated by Ficoll-Paque density-gradient centrifugation, with at least 6.5 million obtained per sample. Trizol reagent was used to extract total RNA from the PBMCs, yielding at least 6 micrograms per sample. For every donor, flow cytometry on a PBMC aliquot measured the percentage of naive CD45RAhigh/CD27high T cells.

Receptor amplification or capture employed 5' RACE. Sequenced on an Illumina HiSeq 2500. A second PCR of roughly 7 to 11 cycles was performed with a sample-barcoded 5' primer and a J-beta primer mix. A unique molecular identifier was introduced onto each TCR beta cDNA molecule by a template-switch 5' adaptor carrying 12 random nucleotides. At least 2.5 million CDR3-containing paired-end reads were obtained from each sample. All of the RNA was converted into first-strand cDNA using the Mint cDNA synthesis kit, with a TRBC-specific oligonucleotide serving as the primer. All cDNA was treated with uracil-DNA glycosylase and then went through a first 18-cycle PCR with the universal primers M1SS and BC2_uni_R. In the source study's methods: For normalization, 1 million high-quality reads, each with a distinct molecular identifier, were randomly selected from each sample. Instead of being binned into consensus sequences, reads that shared molecular identifiers were thrown out. MiTCR, with a Q25 quality threshold and the strictest error-elimination algorithm, was used for CDR3 identification, clonotype clustering and error correction. A nonparametric unseen species model using Euler transformation provided a lower-bound estimate of total TCR beta diversity. The public sequencing data were trimmed at Q25 with fastp and processed into clonotypes with MiXCR by TCRdb, which kept only in-frame beta chains. All rows with the same CDR3 protein become a single entry with the most common DNA and genes. TCRdb's processing, not the study's, gives the V and J calls here. Across this sample there are more than 750,000 distinct CDR3 sequences, with almost 30% seen only once. Roughly 10% of the sample is held by the ten biggest clonotypes.

The data were also submitted as part of a second study, on T cells of mothers and their children. From the second report: Donors were nine systemically healthy Caucasian individuals: three mothers and their six children. cDNA synthesis used all of the extracted RNA, with about 1.5 ug of RNA in each 15 ul reaction. Sample barcodes and 2-4 random nucleotides were added via the M1S primer in the second PCR. Over 8.5 million TCR beta CDR3 reads came from each mother, compared with 3.3 million or so reads from each child. Thymic selection similarly shapes TCR recombination output in related and unrelated pairs, with minor effect from inherited differences. Normalized repertoire overlap was always slightly but never significantly higher in related than unrelated mother-child pairs. Persistent microchimeric T cell clones were not detected, at a sensitivity of around 99 clones per million clonotypes. In the study, deep NGS was used to compare the TCR beta repertoires of mothers and children, and features distinguishing related mother-child pairs from unrelated individuals were sought. Mothers averaged 40 +/- 4 years of age and children averaged 11 +/- 4 years. After adapter ligation was performed with NEBNext reagents, the libraries were sequenced on an Illumina HiSeq 2000 with 100+100 nt paired-end reads. Mother and child libraries were prepared a month apart and sequenced in separate runs to prevent cross-contamination. For each donor, somewhere between roughly 450,000 and 2,200,000 distinct TCR beta clonotypes were identified. Naive TCR beta clonotypes were estimated from low-frequency clonotypes matched to each donor's FACS-determined naive share, without sorting.

Recombination joined TRBV24-1 with TRBJ1-5; the D gene cannot be named for sure. The receptor was isolated from a woman aged 40 to 49 in good health. The sequenced sample consisted of blood. The DNA sequence is given as TGTGCCACCAGTGAAACAGGCAATCAGCCCCAGCATTTT. Its product reads: CATSETGNQPQHF.